Listed below are T cell receptor beta chains from one sample, sequenced in a study of blood T cell repertoires in COVID-19. Clones were read by immunoSEQ multiplex PCR, and TCRdb kept only the in-frame ones, dropping some. The table lists approximately 190,000 clones, around four fifths of them singletons, with about 5.7% in the top ten. Sequencing was carried out using peripheral blood. The origin of the receptors is a woman aged 40 to 55 with acute or convalescent COVID-19. Each CDR3 is given with its conserved first and last residue. The D gene is left open where the match is weak. Rows may omit the clone size; those that give it use once, few, many or a size class.

J gene: TRBJ1-2
V gene: TRBV5-1
D gene: TRBD1
clone size: -
CDR3 DNA: TGCGCCAGCAGCCTAAGATACCCGGGACAGGGAGGCGGCTACACCTTC
CDR3 protein: CASSLRYPGQGGGYTF

J gene: TRBJ2-1
V gene: TRBV3-1/TRBV3-2
D gene: TRBD2
clone size: -
CDR3 DNA: TGTGCCAGCGCGTACGGGACTAGTGCGGGTGAGCAGTTCTTC
CDR3 protein: CASAYGTSAGEQFF

J gene: TRBJ1-5
V gene: TRBV28
D gene: TRBD1
clone size: -
CDR3 DNA: TGTGCCAGCAGTTTAACAACAGGGGGCAATCAGCCCCAGCATTTT
CDR3 protein: CASSLTTGGNQPQHF

J gene: TRBJ1-6
V gene: TRBV27
D gene: -
clone size: -
CDR3 DNA: TGTGCCAGCAGTTTACAGGGGAATTCACCCCTCCACTTT
CDR3 protein: CASSLQGNSPLHF

J gene: TRBJ1-6
V gene: TRBV28
D gene: -
clone size: -
CDR3 DNA: TGTGCCAGCGCCCGGTTCCGGGACATCTATTCACCCCTCCACTTT
CDR3 protein: CASARFRDIYSPLHF

J gene: TRBJ1-1
V gene: TRBV7-9
D gene: -
clone size: -
CDR3 DNA: TGTGCCAGCAGCTTAGCGTATCCAGGGAACACTGAAGCTTTCTTT
CDR3 protein: CASSLAYPGNTEAFF

J gene: TRBJ1-3
V gene: TRBV5-4
D gene: -
clone size: -
CDR3 DNA: TGTGCCAGCAGCTCGGACAGCGTAGGAAACACCATATATTTT
CDR3 protein: CASSSDSVGNTIYF

J gene: TRBJ2-1
V gene: TRBV7-2
D gene: TRBD1
clone size: -
CDR3 DNA: TGTGCCAGCAGCTTAGTACAGGGGGCAGAGCAGTTCTTC
CDR3 protein: CASSLVQGAEQFF

J gene: TRBJ2-7
V gene: TRBV24-1
D gene: -
clone size: -
CDR3 DNA: TGTGCCACCAGTGATTCGTCAGGGGACTACGAGCAGTACTTC
CDR3 protein: CATSDSSGDYEQYF

J gene: TRBJ2-7
V gene: TRBV7-3
D gene: -
clone size: -
CDR3 DNA: TGTGCCAGCAGCTTAATGGGGGGTCTCTCCCCTAACTTC
CDR3 protein: CASSLMGGLSPNF

J gene: TRBJ2-7
V gene: TRBV11-2
D gene: TRBD1
clone size: -
CDR3 DNA: TGTGCCAGCAGCTTGTCGGCAGGGGGCGGGTACGAGCAGTACTTC
CDR3 protein: CASSLSAGGGYEQYF

J gene: TRBJ2-4
V gene: TRBV7-9
D gene: -
clone size: -
CDR3 DNA: TGTGCCAGCAGCTCGGTAGCCAAAAACATTCAGTACTTC
CDR3 protein: CASSSVAKNIQYF

J gene: TRBJ2-5
V gene: TRBV18
D gene: -
clone size: -
CDR3 DNA: TGTGCCAGCTCACCTTCCGGTGACGGGATGACCCAGTACTTC
CDR3 protein: CASSPSGDGMTQYF

J gene: TRBJ1-1
V gene: TRBV6-6
D gene: TRBD1
clone size: -
CDR3 DNA: TGTGCCAGCAGCTACCCCTACAGGGGGAACACTGAAGCTTTCTTT
CDR3 protein: CASSYPYRGNTEAFF

J gene: TRBJ2-2
V gene: TRBV7-6
D gene: TRBD1
clone size: -
CDR3 DNA: TGTGCCAGCAGCTTGCAGACAGGGCTGCACACCGGGGAGCTGTTTTTT
CDR3 protein: CASSLQTGLHTGELFF

J gene: TRBJ2-1
V gene: TRBV6-1
D gene: TRBD1
clone size: -
CDR3 DNA: TGTGCCAGCAGTGAGCAGACAGGGAGCTACAATGAGCAGTTCTTC
CDR3 protein: CASSEQTGSYNEQFF

J gene: TRBJ1-5
V gene: TRBV6-1
D gene: -
clone size: -
CDR3 DNA: TGTGCCAGCAGTGAAGGGAGGGGTTATAGCAATCAGCCCCAGCATTTT
CDR3 protein: CASSEGRGYSNQPQHF

J gene: TRBJ1-1
V gene: TRBV5-1
D gene: -
clone size: -
CDR3 DNA: TGCGCCAGCAGCCCTTTGGGAGTGGGTGAGAACACTGAAGCTTTCTTT
CDR3 protein: CASSPLGVGENTEAFF

J gene: TRBJ2-2
V gene: TRBV24-1
D gene: -
clone size: -
CDR3 DNA: TGTGCCACCAGGGGGGGGGCCACCGGGGAGCTGTTTTTT
CDR3 protein: CATRGGATGELFF

J gene: TRBJ2-1
V gene: TRBV11-3
D gene: TRBD2
clone size: -
CDR3 DNA: TGTGCCAGCAGCTTAGGGGGAGGGTGGGGTGAGCAGTTCTTC
CDR3 protein: CASSLGGGWGEQFF

J gene: TRBJ2-7
V gene: TRBV28
D gene: -
clone size: -
CDR3 DNA: TGTGCCAGCGCCTCGAGGGGCGCAGGGGGGATCTCTTACGAGCAGTACTTC
CDR3 protein: CASASRGAGGISYEQYF

J gene: TRBJ1-2
V gene: TRBV5-1
D gene: -
clone size: -
CDR3 DNA: TGCGCCAGCAGCTTGGCGGTCGCCTATGGCTACACCTTC
CDR3 protein: CASSLAVAYGYTF

J gene: TRBJ2-1
V gene: TRBV28
D gene: TRBD1
clone size: -
CDR3 DNA: TGTGCCAGCAGTTTATTAAGATGGGACAGGCCTGGCAATGAGCAGTTCTTC
CDR3 protein: CASSLLRWDRPGNEQFF

J gene: TRBJ2-5
V gene: TRBV18
D gene: TRBD2
clone size: -
CDR3 DNA: TGTGCCAGCTCCCCGCCTCGGGGGGAAGGAGAGACCCAGTACTTC
CDR3 protein: CASSPPRGEGETQYF

J gene: TRBJ1-2
V gene: TRBV19
D gene: -
clone size: -
CDR3 DNA: TGTGCCAGTAGTATCGTAAGGACAGCCGACTATGGCTACACCTTC
CDR3 protein: CASSIVRTADYGYTF

J gene: TRBJ2-3
V gene: TRBV5-8
D gene: TRBD2
clone size: -
CDR3 DNA: TGTGCCAGCAGCTTGTCTAGCGGGAGCCCAGATACGCAGTATTTT
CDR3 protein: CASSLSSGSPDTQYF

J gene: TRBJ1-1
V gene: TRBV27
D gene: TRBD1
clone size: -
CDR3 DNA: TGTGCCAGCAGTTTAACGCAGGGGGGCACTGAAGCTTTCTTT
CDR3 protein: CASSLTQGGTEAFF

J gene: TRBJ1-1
V gene: TRBV2
D gene: TRBD1
clone size: -
CDR3 DNA: TGTGCCAGCAGGGCAAGGACAGGGGGCTCCCCTGAAGCTTTCTTT
CDR3 protein: CASRARTGGSPEAFF

J gene: TRBJ2-3
V gene: TRBV13
D gene: TRBD2
clone size: -
CDR3 DNA: TGTGCCAGCCGTACTAGCGGGATGCCAGATACGCAGTATTTT
CDR3 protein: CASRTSGMPDTQYF

J gene: TRBJ2-1
V gene: TRBV2
D gene: -
clone size: -
CDR3 DNA: TGTGCCAACAGCGACACAGGAAAGAATGAGCAGTTCTTC
CDR3 protein: CANSDTGKNEQFF

J gene: TRBJ1-1
V gene: TRBV5-1
D gene: -
clone size: -
CDR3 DNA: TGCGCCAGCAGCTTGGACAGAATGAACACTGAAGCTTTCTTT
CDR3 protein: CASSLDRMNTEAFF

J gene: TRBJ2-2
V gene: TRBV19
D gene: TRBD1
clone size: -
CDR3 DNA: TGTGCCAGTAGTATAGTTCACAGGGGGACCGGGGAGCTGTTTTTT
CDR3 protein: CASSIVHRGTGELFF

J gene: TRBJ2-2
V gene: TRBV30
D gene: TRBD1
clone size: -
CDR3 DNA: TGTGCCTGGGACAGGGTGACAACCGGGGAGCTGTTTTTT
CDR3 protein: CAWDRVTTGELFF

J gene: TRBJ2-7
V gene: TRBV30
D gene: TRBD1
clone size: -
CDR3 DNA: TGTGCCTGGAGTACCGGGACAGGACCCCGCGAGCAGTACTTC
CDR3 protein: CAWSTGTGPREQYF

J gene: TRBJ2-2
V gene: TRBV7-2
D gene: TRBD2
clone size: -
CDR3 DNA: TGTGCCAGCAACCTACTAGCGGGAGACGGAGTCGGGGAGCTGTTTTTT
CDR3 protein: CASNLLAGDGVGELFF

J gene: TRBJ1-3
V gene: TRBV10-3
D gene: -
clone size: -
CDR3 DNA: TGTGCCATCAGCTTTAGTAGCTCTGGAAACACCATATATTTT
CDR3 protein: CAISFSSSGNTIYF

J gene: TRBJ2-2
V gene: TRBV5-6
D gene: -
clone size: -
CDR3 DNA: TGTGCCAGCAGCCCCACAGTCTCCTACACCGGGGAGCTGTTTTTT
CDR3 protein: CASSPTVSYTGELFF

J gene: TRBJ2-5
V gene: TRBV7-7
D gene: -
clone size: few
CDR3 DNA: TGTGCTAGCAGCCGACAGGTCCAAGAGACCCAGTACTTC
CDR3 protein: CASSRQVQETQYF

J gene: TRBJ2-2
V gene: TRBV5-1
D gene: -
clone size: -
CDR3 DNA: TGCGCCAGCAGCTTGCTAGCCAGCGGGGAGCTGTTTTTT
CDR3 protein: CASSLLASGELFF

J gene: TRBJ1-6
V gene: TRBV3-1/TRBV3-2
D gene: -
clone size: few
CDR3 DNA: TGTGCCAGCAGCCAACGCCTAAACGGGCAGGGCGATTCACCCCTCCACTTT
CDR3 protein: CASSQRLNGQGDSPLHF

J gene: TRBJ2-1
V gene: TRBV6-2/TRBV6-3
D gene: TRBD2
clone size: -
CDR3 DNA: TGTGCCAGCAGTTACCTGGGGGAGGGATACAATGAGCAGTTCTTC
CDR3 protein: CASSYLGEGYNEQFF

J gene: TRBJ2-5
V gene: TRBV5-1
D gene: TRBD2
clone size: once
CDR3 DNA: TGCGCCAGCACCCAGGGAGGGGAGACCCAGTACTTC
CDR3 protein: CASTQGGETQYF